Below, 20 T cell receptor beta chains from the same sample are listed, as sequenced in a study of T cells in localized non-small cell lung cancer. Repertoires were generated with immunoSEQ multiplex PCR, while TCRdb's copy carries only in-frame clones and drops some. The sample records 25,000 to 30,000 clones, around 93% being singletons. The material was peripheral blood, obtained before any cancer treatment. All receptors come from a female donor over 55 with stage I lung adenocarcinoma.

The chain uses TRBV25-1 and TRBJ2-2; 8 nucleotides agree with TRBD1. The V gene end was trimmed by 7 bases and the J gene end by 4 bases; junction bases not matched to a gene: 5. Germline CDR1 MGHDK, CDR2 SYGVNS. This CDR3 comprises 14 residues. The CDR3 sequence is CASTNTGGTGELFF. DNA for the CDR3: TGTGCCAGCACCAACACAGGGGGCACCGGGGAGCTGTTTTTT.

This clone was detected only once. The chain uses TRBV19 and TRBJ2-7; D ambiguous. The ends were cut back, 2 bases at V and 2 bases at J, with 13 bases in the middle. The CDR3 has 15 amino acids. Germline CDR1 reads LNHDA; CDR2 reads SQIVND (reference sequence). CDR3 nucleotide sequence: TGTGCCAGTAGTATACAGCCGACAAGGGCCTACGAGCAGTACTTC. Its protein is CASSIQPTRAYEQYF.

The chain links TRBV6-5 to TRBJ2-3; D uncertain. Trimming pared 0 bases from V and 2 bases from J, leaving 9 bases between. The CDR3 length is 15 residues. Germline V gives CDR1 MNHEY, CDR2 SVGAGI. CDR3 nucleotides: TGTGCCAGCAGTTACTCAGGGCTCACCACAGATACGCAGTATTTT. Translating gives CASSYSGLTTDTQYF.

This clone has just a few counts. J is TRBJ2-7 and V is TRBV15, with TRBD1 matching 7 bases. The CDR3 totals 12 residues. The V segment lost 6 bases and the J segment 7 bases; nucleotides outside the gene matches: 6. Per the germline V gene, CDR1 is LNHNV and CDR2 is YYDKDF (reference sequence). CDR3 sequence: CATRGGWGEQYF. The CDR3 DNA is TGTGCCACCAGAGGGGGCTGGGGTGAGCAGTACTTC.

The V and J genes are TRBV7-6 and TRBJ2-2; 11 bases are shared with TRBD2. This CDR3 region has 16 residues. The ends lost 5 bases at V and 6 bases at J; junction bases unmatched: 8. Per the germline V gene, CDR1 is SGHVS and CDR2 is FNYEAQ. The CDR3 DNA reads TGTGCCAGCAGCAACTTAGCGGGAGGGCCCGCCGGGGAGCTGTTTTTT. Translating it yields CASSNLAGGPAGELFF. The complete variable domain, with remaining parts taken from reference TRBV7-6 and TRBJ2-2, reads GAGVSQSPRYKVTKRGQDVALRCDPISGHVSLYWYRQALGQGPEFLTYFNYEAQQDKSGLPNDRFSAERPEGSISTLTIQRTEQRDSAMYRCASSNLAGGPAGELFFGEGSRLTVL.

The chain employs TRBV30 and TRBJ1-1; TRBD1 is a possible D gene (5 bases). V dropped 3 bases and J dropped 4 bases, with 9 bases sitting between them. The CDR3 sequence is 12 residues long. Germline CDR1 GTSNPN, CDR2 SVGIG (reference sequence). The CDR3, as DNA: TGTGCCTGGAGATTTCAGGGCACTGAAGCTTTCTTT. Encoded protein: CAWRFQGTEAFF.

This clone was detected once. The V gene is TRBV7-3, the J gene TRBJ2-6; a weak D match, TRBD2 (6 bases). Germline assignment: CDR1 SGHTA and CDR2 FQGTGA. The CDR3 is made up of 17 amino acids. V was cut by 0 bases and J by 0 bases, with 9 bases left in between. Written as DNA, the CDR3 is TGTGCCAGCAGCTTAACGGGCGGGGCCTCTGGGGCCAACGTCCTGACTTTC. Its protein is CASSLTGGASGANVLTF.

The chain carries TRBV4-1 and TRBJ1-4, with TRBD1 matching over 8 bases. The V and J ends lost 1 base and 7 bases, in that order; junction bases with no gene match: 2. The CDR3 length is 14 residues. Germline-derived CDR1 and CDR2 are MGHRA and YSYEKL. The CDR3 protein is CASSQGQGTEKLFF. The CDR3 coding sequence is TGCGCCAGCAGCCAAGGACAGGGGACTGAAAAACTGTTTTTT.

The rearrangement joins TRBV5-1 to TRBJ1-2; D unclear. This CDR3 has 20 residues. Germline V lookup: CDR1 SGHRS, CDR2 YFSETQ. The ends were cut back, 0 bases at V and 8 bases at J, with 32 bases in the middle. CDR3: CASSLEGGVGLVVPSWGYTF. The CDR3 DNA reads TGCGCCAGCAGCTTGGAGGGTGGAGTTGGTTTGGTGGTCCCATCTTGGGGCTACACCTTC.

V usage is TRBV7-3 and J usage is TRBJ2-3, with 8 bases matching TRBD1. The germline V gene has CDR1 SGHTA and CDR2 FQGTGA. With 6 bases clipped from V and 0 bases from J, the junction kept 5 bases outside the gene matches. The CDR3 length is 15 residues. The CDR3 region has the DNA TGTGCCAGCAGTAAAGGACAGGGCAGCACAGATACGCAGTATTTT. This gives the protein CASSKGQGSTDTQYF.

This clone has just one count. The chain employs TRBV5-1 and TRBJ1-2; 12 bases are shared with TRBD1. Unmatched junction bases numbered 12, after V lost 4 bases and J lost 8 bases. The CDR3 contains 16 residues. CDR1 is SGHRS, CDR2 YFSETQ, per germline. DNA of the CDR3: TGCGCCAGCAGCGAACCCGGGACAGGGGGCGGAGGCGGCTACACCTTC. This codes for CASSEPGTGGGGGYTF. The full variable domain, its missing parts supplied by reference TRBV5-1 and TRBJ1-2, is KAGVTQTPRYLIKTRGQQVTLSCSPISGHRSVSWYQQTPGQGLQFLFEYFSETQRNKGNFPGRFSGRQFSNSRSEMNVSTLELGDSALYLCASSEPGTGGGGGYTFGSGTRLTVV.

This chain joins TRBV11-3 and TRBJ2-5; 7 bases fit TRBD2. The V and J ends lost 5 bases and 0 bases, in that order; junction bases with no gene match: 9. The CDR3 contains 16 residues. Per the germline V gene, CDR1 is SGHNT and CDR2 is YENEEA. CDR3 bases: TGTGCCAGCAGCCGTGGGTCTAGCGGAGACCAAGAGACCCAGTACTTC. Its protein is CASSRGSSGDQETQYF.

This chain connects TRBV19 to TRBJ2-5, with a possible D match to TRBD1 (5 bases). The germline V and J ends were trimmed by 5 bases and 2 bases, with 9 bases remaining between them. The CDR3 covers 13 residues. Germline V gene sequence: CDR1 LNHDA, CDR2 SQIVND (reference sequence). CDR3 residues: CASSGAQQETQYF. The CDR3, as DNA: TGTGCCAGTAGTGGGGCACAACAAGAGACCCAGTACTTC.

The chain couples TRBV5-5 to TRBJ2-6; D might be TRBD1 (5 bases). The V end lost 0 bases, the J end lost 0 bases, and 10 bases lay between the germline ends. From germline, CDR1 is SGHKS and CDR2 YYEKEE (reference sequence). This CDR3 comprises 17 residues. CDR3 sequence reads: CASSLDRSSSGANVLTF. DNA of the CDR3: TGTGCCAGCAGCTTGGACAGGTCGAGCTCTGGGGCCAACGTCCTGACTTTC. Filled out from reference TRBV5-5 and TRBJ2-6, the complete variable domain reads DAGVTQSPTHLIKTRGQQVTLRCSPISGHKSVSWYQQVLGQGPQFIFQYYEKEERGRGNFPDRFSARQFPNYSSELNVNALLLGDSALYLCASSLDRSSSGANVLTFGAGSRLTVL.

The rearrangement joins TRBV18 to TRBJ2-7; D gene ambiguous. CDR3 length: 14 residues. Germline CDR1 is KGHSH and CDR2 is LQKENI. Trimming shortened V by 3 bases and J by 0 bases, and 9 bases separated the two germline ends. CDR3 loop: CASSPGRSSYEQYF. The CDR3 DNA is TGTGCCAGCTCACCTGGGCGGAGCTCCTACGAGCAGTACTTC.

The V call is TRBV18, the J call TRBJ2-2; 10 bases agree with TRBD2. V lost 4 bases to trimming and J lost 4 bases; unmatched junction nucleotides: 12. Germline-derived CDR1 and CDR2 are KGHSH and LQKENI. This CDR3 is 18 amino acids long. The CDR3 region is CASSLQRLAGVITGELFF. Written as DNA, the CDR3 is TGTGCCAGCTCACTTCAGCGCCTAGCGGGAGTGATCACCGGGGAGCTGTTTTTT.

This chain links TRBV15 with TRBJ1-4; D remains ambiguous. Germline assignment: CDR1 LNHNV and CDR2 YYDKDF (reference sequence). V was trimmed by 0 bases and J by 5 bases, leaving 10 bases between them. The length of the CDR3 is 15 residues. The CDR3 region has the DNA TGTGCCACCAGCAGAGACGAAAAATACAATGAAAAACTGTTTTTT. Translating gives CATSRDEKYNEKLFF.

CDR3 region: CASSVGGLAGTLGTQYF. CDR3 coding DNA: TGTGCCAGCAGCGTAGGAGGACTAGCGGGGACCCTCGGTACGCAGTATTTT. The chain is built from TRBV9 and TRBJ2-3; 12 bases fit TRBD2. Germline V gives CDR1 SGDLS, CDR2 YYNGEE. The CDR3 runs 17 residues. The ends lost 0 bases at V and 8 bases at J; junction bases unmatched: 10.

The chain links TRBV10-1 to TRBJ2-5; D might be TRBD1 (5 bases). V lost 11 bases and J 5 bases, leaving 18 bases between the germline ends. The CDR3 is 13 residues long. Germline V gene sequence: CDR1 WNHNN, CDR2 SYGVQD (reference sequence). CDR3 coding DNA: TGCGCCCGTATTACAGGCTTCCAGGAGACCCAGTACTTC. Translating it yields CARITGFQETQYF.

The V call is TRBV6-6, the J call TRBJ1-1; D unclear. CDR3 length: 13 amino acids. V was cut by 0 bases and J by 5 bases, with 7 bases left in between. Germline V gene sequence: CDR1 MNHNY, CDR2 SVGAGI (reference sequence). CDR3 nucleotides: TGTGCCAGCAGTTACTCCCTGGGTACTGAAGCTTTCTTT. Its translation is CASSYSLGTEAFF.